A single sample is the source of the 13 T cell receptor beta chains below, sequenced in a study of T cells expressing NK-cell markers. Each CDR3 protein gets one entry in TCRdb, which reprocessed the 5' RACE reads and gives no DNA. The listing contains 1,000 to 1,500 distinct CDR3 sequences. Specimen: blood T cells: a sorted CD56 or NKG2C T cell subset, CD4+ or CD8+ T cells, or bulk PBMC T cells (not recorded which). The receptor source for this set is a woman under 30 in good health.

This clonotype registers medium-sized by frequency. This chain joins TRBV4-1 and TRBJ1-4. The CDR3 extends over 17 amino acids. Per the germline V gene, CDR1 is MGHRA and CDR2 is YSYEKL. The CDR3 protein is CASSQESVFVGNEKLFF.

This clonotype shows up as medium-sized by frequency. This CDR3 is CASSYDALVGILDNEQFF. This sequence joins TRBV6-2 or TRBV6-3 and TRBJ2-1; TCRdb indicates TRBD1, and absent DNA this call remains unverified. The CDR3 has 18 residues. Germline CDR1 reads MNHEY; CDR2 reads SVGEGT.

This clonotype shows up as medium-sized by frequency. This chain uses TRBV12-3 or TRBV12-4 with TRBJ2-1; the TCRdb call, TRBD1, lacks DNA for checking. The CDR3 is 15 residues long. This chain's CDR3 is CASTGQGGSYNEQFF.

Frequency places this clonotype as medium-sized. The V call is TRBV7-2, the J call TRBJ2-3; TCRdb picks TRBD2, but there is no DNA to check that call. The germline V gene encodes CDR1 SGHTA and CDR2 FQGNSA. This CDR3 is built from 16 residues. CDR3: CASSLDPSGATDTQYF.

This clonotype is classed as medium-sized by frequency. The chain uses TRBV20-1 and TRBJ2-5; the D call of TRBD1 rests on TCRdb alone, since no DNA is present to check it. Germline V gene lookup returns CDR1 DFQATT and CDR2 SNEGSKA (reference sequence). This CDR3 is built from 13 residues. CDR3 amino acids: CSARPGGQETQYF.

This clonotype is classed as medium-sized by frequency. V is TRBV27 and J is TRBJ1-1; TCRdb proposes TRBD1, but this gene call is untestable without DNA. Germline V gives CDR1 MNHEY, CDR2 SMNVEV (reference sequence). The CDR3 has 13 amino acids. Here the CDR3 reads CASSLVRGPEAFF.

The genes are TRBV20-1 and TRBJ2-5; as DNA is missing, the TRBD2 call by TCRdb cannot be tested. The germline gives CDR1 DFQATT, CDR2 SNEGSKA (reference sequence). The CDR3 runs to 12 residues. Here the CDR3 reads CSARALRETQYF.

Measured by frequency, this clonotype is medium-sized (0.01 to 0.1%). The chain is built from TRBV11-2 and TRBJ2-1; TCRdb lists TRBD2, though no DNA is available to test this call. Germline V gene sequence: CDR1 SGHAT, CDR2 FQNNGV. This CDR3 region has 19 residues. The chain's CDR3 is CASSLDPLAREGGYNEQFF.

The rearrangement links TRBV19 to TRBJ2-7; there is no DNA to check the TCRdb D call of TRBD1. Germline CDR1 is LNHDA and CDR2 is SQIVND (reference sequence). The CDR3 runs 15 residues. CDR3: CASSITLRAAYEQYF. Supplemented by reference TRBV19 and TRBJ2-7, the full variable domain reads DGGITQSPKYLFRKEGQNVTLSCEQNLNHDAMYWYRQDPGQGLRLIYYSQIVNDFQKGDIAEGYSVSREKKESFPLTVTSAQKNPTAFYLCASSITLRAAYEQYFGPGTRLTVT.

The chain combines TRBV7-9 with TRBJ2-7; TCRdb proposes TRBD1, but this gene call is untestable without DNA. CDR1 is SEHNR and CDR2 is FQNEAQ in the germline V gene (reference sequence). The CDR3 extends over 14 amino acids. The CDR3 loop reads CASSFVRGGYEQYF.

This clonotype ranks as medium-sized in terms of frequency. The genes are TRBV19 and TRBJ2-1; the D call of TRBD2 rests on TCRdb alone, since no DNA is present to check it. The CDR3 is 15 amino acids. Looked up from germline, CDR1 is LNHDA and CDR2 is SQIVND (reference sequence). The CDR3 is CATRLAGVGYNEQFF.

This chain connects TRBV20-1 to TRBJ2-1; no DNA is available, so the TRBD2 call from TCRdb remains unchecked. Germline V gene sequence: CDR1 DFQATT, CDR2 SNEGSKA (reference sequence). This CDR3 has 17 residues. The CDR3: CSAQPPSPQRDPNEQFF.

The chain joins TRBV6-5 to TRBJ2-2; TCRdb selects TRBD2, and the lack of DNA leaves this call unchecked. Germline CDR1 is MNHEY and CDR2 is SVGAGI. The CDR3 is 17 amino acids. The CDR3 sequence: CASSSNLAGGQTGELFF.